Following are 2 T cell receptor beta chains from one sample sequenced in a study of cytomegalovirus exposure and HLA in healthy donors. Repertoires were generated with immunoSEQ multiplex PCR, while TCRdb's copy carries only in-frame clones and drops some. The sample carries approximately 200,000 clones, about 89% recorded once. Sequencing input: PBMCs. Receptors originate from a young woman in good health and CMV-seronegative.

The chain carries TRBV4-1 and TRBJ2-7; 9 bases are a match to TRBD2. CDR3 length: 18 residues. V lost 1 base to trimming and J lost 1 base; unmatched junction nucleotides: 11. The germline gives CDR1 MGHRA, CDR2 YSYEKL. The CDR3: CASSQVEGGLAGSYEQYF. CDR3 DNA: TGCGCCAGCAGCCAAGTCGAGGGCGGGCTAGCGGGATCCTACGAGCAGTACTTC.

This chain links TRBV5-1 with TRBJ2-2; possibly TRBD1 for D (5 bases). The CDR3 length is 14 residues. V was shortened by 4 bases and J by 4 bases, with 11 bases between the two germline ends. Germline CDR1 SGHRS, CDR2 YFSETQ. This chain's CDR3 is CASSPQDSTGELFF. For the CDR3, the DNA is TGCGCCAGCAGCCCGCAAGACAGCACCGGGGAGCTGTTTTTT. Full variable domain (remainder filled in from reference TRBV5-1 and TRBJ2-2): KAGVTQTPRYLIKTRGQQVTLSCSPISGHRSVSWYQQTPGQGLQFLFEYFSETQRNKGNFPGRFSGRQFSNSRSEMNVSTLELGDSALYLCASSPQDSTGELFFGEGSRLTVL.